This T cell receptor beta chain stems from a study of OX40 agonist ivuxolimab in advanced cancers. The study, taken as a whole, reports: More expanded clones were seen, on average, in CD8+ T cells than in CD4+.

The ends were cut back, 3 bases at V and 5 bases at J, with 10 bases in the middle. The CDR3 runs to 13 residues. Germline-derived CDR1 and CDR2 are MNHNS and SASEGT. The repertoire was sequenced with immunoSEQ multiplex PCR; TCRdb's copy has only in-frame clones and lacks some. This sample has 71,000 or so clones; 80% occur once, and the top ten carry under 9.5%. A remark on this clone: Antigen specificity is unknown.

The TCR was taken from an adult with an advanced solid tumor such as melanoma, head and neck, liver or kidney cancer. The source was CD4+ or CD8+ T cells sorted from blood, collected in a trial of the OX40 agonist ivuxolimab. This chain links TRBV6-1 with TRBJ1-1; the D is unclear. CDR3 residues: CASSELDVTEAFF. In DNA, the CDR3 is TGTGCCAGCAGTGAGTTAGACGTGACTGAAGCTTTCTTT.